This TCR beta chain was recovered during a study of PD-1 blockade in classical Hodgkin lymphoma (dated by TCRdb to between 2020 and 2021). Looking at the study overall: Nivolumab dosing was 3 mg/kg intravenously every 2 weeks, continuing until either disease progression or unacceptable toxicity. A peripheral blood immune signature of response to PD-1 blockade in classical Hodgkin lymphoma was defined using TCR beta sequencing and CyTOF.

Genomic DNA was extracted with the Qiagen DNeasy kit from unsorted PBMCs and from negatively selected CD4+ and CD8+ fractions. Using primers that anneal to V and J segments, immunoSEQ multiplex PCR amplified the TCR beta CDR3 regions. Amplification bias was minimized using a synthetic immune receptor repertoire, and residual bias was removed computationally after sequencing. The study's own analysis went as follows. Custom Python scripts were used to quantify repertoire diversity as the Shannon entropy index. Unsorted, CD4+ and CD8+ repertoires were analyzed separately, except for combined analyses in which CD4+ and CD8+ sequences were merged in silico. Clonal expansion was defined as a frequency increase of at least 2-fold after treatment compared with C1D1, and clones undetected at baseline were assigned a pseudocount of 0.5. Clones with 0 or 1 copy at C1D1 were defined as singleton clones, while clones with 2 or more copies were defined as non-singleton clones. Clones expanded in unsorted samples were annotated as CD4+, CD8+ or unknown by matching protein sequences in sorted samples from the same patient. Diversity changes from C1D1 to C4D1 were tested in paired samples using Wilcoxon tests. Held by TCRdb, this immuneACCESS table contains in-frame sequences only and omits some clones. Under half of the omission traces to an unresolved V gene where checked; the cause of the rest is unknown. V, J and clone size are taken as reported in that table, and D and trimming were inferred from the DNA itself. The table for this sample lists some 13,000 clones; around nine tenths of them were counted only once. In total, the top ten clones hold more than 35% of the sample.

This clone appeared a single time. Its antigen remains unidentified. Per-base quality was not reported, and no clone a single base away is much larger than it. Overall study results and their limits: The study was limited to a single clinical trial cohort, and causes of repertoire differences, possibly disease activity or prior therapy, remained undefined. Trial patients with a complete response had baseline diversity similar to that of newly diagnosed patients, while partial responders and progressors had significantly lower diversity. Lower diversity was observed in patients in whom nivolumab was started less than 1 year after ASCT, and these patients were excluded from later analyses so that confounding by immune reconstitution would be avoided. A significant rise by C4D1 was seen in CD4+ but not CD8+ TCR diversity (p=0.0027 vs p=0.16), with the rise being most apparent in complete responders (p=0.02). Baseline TCR diversity was reported to be lower in newly diagnosed patients than in healthy donors and to be lower still in relapsed/refractory patients.

CDR1 and CDR2 (SGHTA, FQGNSA) derive from the germline V gene. The V and J ends are trimmed by 2 bases and 8 bases, leaving 6 bases between them. From the cysteine up to the phenylalanine, the CDR3 has a length of 12 residues. Only CDR3 DNA is held: 36 bases, read in frame from base 1. The time point tag for this specimen amounts to: cycle 1 day 1 (C1D1), immediately before nivolumab initiation. Every trial patient had relapsed after autologous stem cell transplantation, and cohorts A, B and C differed in prior brentuximab vedotin exposure. The trial cohort included around 56 patients with relapsed/refractory classical Hodgkin lymphoma, and each patient had a best overall response of complete response, partial response or progressive disease. Trial patients were treated with single-agent nivolumab in the multi-cohort phase II CheckMate 205 trial. An independent review committee assessed best overall response using the 2007 International Working Group response criteria. PBMCs from the trial were collected at three points: immediately before nivolumab initiation (C1D1), and during therapy at cycle 2 day 1 and cycle 4 day 1. Peripheral blood was collected in 8 mL Vacutainer Cell Preparation Tubes, from which PBMCs were isolated by centrifugation and then cryopreserved.

This receptor was identified in a human donor with classical Hodgkin lymphoma. The sample consisted of peripheral blood mononuclear cells (PBMCs), taken at baseline. The chain was built from TRBV7-2 and TRBJ1-4, with the D gene too uncertain to name. The bases read TGTGCCAGCAGCTTAAACGGAGAAAAACTGTTTTTT. This gives the protein CASSLNGEKLFF.